A selection of T cell receptor beta chains follows, all from one sample in a study of blood T cell repertoires in COVID-19. The method was immunoSEQ multiplex PCR; TCRdb's version includes in-frame clones alone and lacks a portion of them. The sample has about 14,000 clones, approximately 81% seen once. Sequencing was carried out using peripheral blood. The receptors come from a human donor in a cohort sampled during active COVID-19. The CDR3 runs from the conserved cysteine through the conserved F or W. Each record gives: clone size, V gene, J gene, D gene, CDR3 DNA, CDR3 protein. D genes are given only for firm matches. The size entry is marked missing in some rows and otherwise reads once, few, many or a size class.

clone_size: NA
v_call: TRBV6-5
j_call: TRBJ2-7
d_call: NA
cdr3_nt: TGTGCCAGCAGAACCCGGGGGGAGCAGTACTTC
cdr3_aa: CASRTRGEQYF

clone_size: NA
v_call: TRBV5-1
j_call: TRBJ1-1
d_call: NA
cdr3_nt: TGCGCCAGCAGCTTGGACCTGGGAGGGACTGAAGCTTTCTTT
cdr3_aa: CASSLDLGGTEAFF

clone_size: NA
v_call: TRBV13
j_call: TRBJ2-7
d_call: NA
cdr3_nt: TGTGCCAGCAGCTCCCTGGGGGCGCCGGACCGGTACGAGCAGTACTTC
cdr3_aa: CASSSLGAPDRYEQYF

clone_size: once
v_call: TRBV28
j_call: TRBJ1-4
d_call: TRBD1
cdr3_nt: TGTGCCAGCAGCCCTGCGGACAGGGCTGGAACTAATGAAAAACTGTTTTTT
cdr3_aa: CASSPADRAGTNEKLFF

clone_size: few
v_call: TRBV5-4
j_call: TRBJ1-2
d_call: NA
cdr3_nt: TGTGCCAGCAGCCGTGACGGACAGACTAACTATGGCTACACCTTC
cdr3_aa: CASSRDGQTNYGYTF

clone_size: few
v_call: TRBV19
j_call: TRBJ2-1
d_call: TRBD2
cdr3_nt: TGTGCCAGTAGCGTCTCCCTCCTACTAGCGGGAGAGGGTAATGAGCAGTTCTTC
cdr3_aa: CASSVSLLLAGEGNEQFF

clone_size: once
v_call: TRBV28
j_call: TRBJ2-1
d_call: TRBD2
cdr3_nt: TGTGCCAGCAGTTTCCCAACTAGCGGGAGCAACAATGAGCAGTTCTTC
cdr3_aa: CASSFPTSGSNNEQFF

clone_size: NA
v_call: TRBV28
j_call: TRBJ1-1
d_call: TRBD1
cdr3_nt: TGTGCCAGCAGTGTACCCGGCGCAGGGGGCGCATTGGCGGCTGAAGCTTTCTTT
cdr3_aa: CASSVPGAGGALAAEAFF

clone_size: NA
v_call: TRBV6-2/TRBV6-3
j_call: TRBJ1-2
d_call: NA
cdr3_nt: TGTGCCAGCAGTAAACCCCAGACCCCTACAGGAAACTATGGCTACACCTTC
cdr3_aa: CASSKPQTPTGNYGYTF

clone_size: NA
v_call: TRBV7-9
j_call: TRBJ2-7
d_call: NA
cdr3_nt: TGTGCCAGCAGCCCCGTGAAGGGGCAGGCCTACGAGCAGTACTTC
cdr3_aa: CASSPVKGQAYEQYF

clone_size: medium-sized
v_call: TRBV29-1
j_call: TRBJ1-2
d_call: NA
cdr3_nt: TGCAGCGTTGACGGGGTGGGAAACTCTAACTATGGCTACACCTTC
cdr3_aa: CSVDGVGNSNYGYTF

clone_size: NA
v_call: TRBV28
j_call: TRBJ2-7
d_call: TRBD2
cdr3_nt: TGTGCCAGCAACCGTCGGACTAGCGGGAACGACGAGCAGTACTTC
cdr3_aa: CASNRRTSGNDEQYF

clone_size: NA
v_call: TRBV28
j_call: TRBJ1-5
d_call: TRBD1
cdr3_nt: TGTGCCAGCACCCCACCCGGGACAGCAACAACTAGCAATCAGCCCCAGCATTTT
cdr3_aa: CASTPPGTATTSNQPQHF

clone_size: NA
v_call: TRBV13
j_call: TRBJ2-2
d_call: TRBD1
cdr3_nt: TGTGCCAGCAGCTCACCCCGCGGGACAGGTCCCACCGGGGAGCTGTTTTTT
cdr3_aa: CASSSPRGTGPTGELFF

clone_size: NA
v_call: TRBV5-6
j_call: TRBJ2-3
d_call: TRBD2
cdr3_nt: TGTGCCAGCAGTACCGGGACTAGCGGGGGGGATACGCAGTATTTT
cdr3_aa: CASSTGTSGGDTQYF

clone_size: NA
v_call: TRBV28
j_call: TRBJ1-5
d_call: NA
cdr3_nt: TGTGCCAGCAGTCCCGGGGTCCCCCGGCCCCAGCATTTT
cdr3_aa: CASSPGVPRPQHF

clone_size: NA
v_call: TRBV9
j_call: TRBJ1-6
d_call: TRBD1
cdr3_nt: TGTGCCAGCAGCGTTTCCGGGACAGGCAATTCACCCCTCCACTTT
cdr3_aa: CASSVSGTGNSPLHF

clone_size: once
v_call: TRBV11-3
j_call: TRBJ2-1
d_call: TRBD1
cdr3_nt: TGTGCCAGCAGCCGTCGGACAGGGGACAATGAGCAGTTCTTC
cdr3_aa: CASSRRTGDNEQFF

clone_size: NA
v_call: TRBV5-1
j_call: TRBJ2-2
d_call: NA
cdr3_nt: TGCGCCAGCAGCTTGTCTACAGGGCCTGGCACCGGGGAGCTGTTTTTT
cdr3_aa: CASSLSTGPGTGELFF

clone_size: NA
v_call: TRBV11-3
j_call: TRBJ2-1
d_call: NA
cdr3_nt: TGTGCCAGCAGCCGCGCGGGACAGCTCCTCTCCTACAATGAGCAGTTCTTC
cdr3_aa: CASSRAGQLLSYNEQFF

clone_size: NA
v_call: TRBV7-9
j_call: TRBJ1-3
d_call: TRBD1
cdr3_nt: TGTGCCAGCAGCTCGCCGGGACAGAGCTCTGGAAACACCATATATTTT
cdr3_aa: CASSSPGQSSGNTIYF

clone_size: NA
v_call: TRBV7-2
j_call: TRBJ2-3
d_call: NA
cdr3_nt: TGTGCCAGCAGCTTAGATCGGAGCACAGATACGCAGTATTTT
cdr3_aa: CASSLDRSTDTQYF

clone_size: NA
v_call: TRBV28
j_call: TRBJ2-1
d_call: NA
cdr3_nt: TGTGCCAGCAGTTCCCTCAGTCCCAATGAGCAGTTCTTC
cdr3_aa: CASSSLSPNEQFF

clone_size: NA
v_call: TRBV7-9
j_call: TRBJ1-3
d_call: TRBD1
cdr3_nt: TGTGCCAGCAGCGCCCCGGGACAGAGCTCTGGAAACACCATATATTTT
cdr3_aa: CASSAPGQSSGNTIYF

clone_size: NA
v_call: TRBV7-6
j_call: TRBJ2-7
d_call: NA
cdr3_nt: TGTGCCAGCAGCTTAGGATCCCCAGGTCGAGCGGATAAATCCTACGAGCAGTACTTC
cdr3_aa: CASSLGSPGRADKSYEQYF

clone_size: once
v_call: TRBV7-9
j_call: TRBJ1-1
d_call: NA
cdr3_nt: TGTGCCAGCAGCTTATCCCGGGTCCCGAACACTGAAGCTTTCTTT
cdr3_aa: CASSLSRVPNTEAFF

clone_size: few
v_call: TRBV6-2/TRBV6-3
j_call: TRBJ1-6
d_call: TRBD1
cdr3_nt: TGTGCCAGCAGTTCCCCGGGACAGGGTCATTCACCCCTCCACTTT
cdr3_aa: CASSSPGQGHSPLHF

clone_size: NA
v_call: TRBV5-4
j_call: TRBJ2-3
d_call: NA
cdr3_nt: TGTGCCAGCAGCTTGGGTAGCGTCACAGATACGCAGTATTTT
cdr3_aa: CASSLGSVTDTQYF

clone_size: NA
v_call: TRBV27
j_call: TRBJ1-1
d_call: TRBD1
cdr3_nt: TGTGCCAGCAGTCAAGGACAGGGCGGCACTGAAGCTTTCTTT
cdr3_aa: CASSQGQGGTEAFF

clone_size: NA
v_call: TRBV9
j_call: TRBJ2-7
d_call: TRBD2
cdr3_nt: TGTGCCAGCAGCGTTGGCGGGGGGAACTCCTACGAGCAGTACTTC
cdr3_aa: CASSVGGGNSYEQYF

clone_size: NA
v_call: TRBV19
j_call: TRBJ2-1
d_call: TRBD1
cdr3_nt: TGTGCCAGTAGTATAGATGGCCCAGGGGGCCCCAATGAGCAGTTCTTC
cdr3_aa: CASSIDGPGGPNEQFF

clone_size: NA
v_call: TRBV7-3
j_call: TRBJ2-3
d_call: NA
cdr3_nt: TGTGCCAGCAGCGCCTATTCCTACACAGATACGCAGTATTTT
cdr3_aa: CASSAYSYTDTQYF

clone_size: few
v_call: TRBV27
j_call: TRBJ2-3
d_call: TRBD2
cdr3_nt: TGTGCCAGCAGTTCGGGACTAGCGGGGGATACGCAGTATTTT
cdr3_aa: CASSSGLAGDTQYF

clone_size: few
v_call: TRBV27
j_call: TRBJ1-2
d_call: NA
cdr3_nt: TGTGCCAGCAGTTATCGTGAGTCATGGGGCTACACCTTC
cdr3_aa: CASSYRESWGYTF

clone_size: NA
v_call: TRBV19
j_call: TRBJ2-2
d_call: TRBD1
cdr3_nt: TGTGCCAGTGACAGGGGTTGGACCGGGGAGCTGTTTTTT
cdr3_aa: CASDRGWTGELFF

clone_size: NA
v_call: TRBV5-6
j_call: TRBJ2-6
d_call: NA
cdr3_nt: TGTGCCAGCGGCACAGGTTTAGGGGCCTCTGGGGCCAACGTCCTGACTTTC
cdr3_aa: CASGTGLGASGANVLTF

clone_size: NA
v_call: TRBV5-1
j_call: TRBJ2-7
d_call: NA
cdr3_nt: TGCGCCAGCAGTGGAGGGGGCAGGTTCTACGAGCAGTACTTC
cdr3_aa: CASSGGGRFYEQYF

clone_size: NA
v_call: TRBV4-2
j_call: TRBJ2-2
d_call: NA
cdr3_nt: TGTGCCAGCAGCGAAGAGCCCACCGAGAGTACCGGGGAGCTGTTTTTT
cdr3_aa: CASSEEPTESTGELFF

clone_size: NA
v_call: TRBV27
j_call: TRBJ2-7
d_call: NA
cdr3_nt: TGTGCCAGCAGCCTGGGTACGGGGGACGGGTCCTACGAGCAGTACTTC
cdr3_aa: CASSLGTGDGSYEQYF

clone_size: NA
v_call: TRBV28
j_call: TRBJ2-5
d_call: TRBD1
cdr3_nt: TGTGCCAGCAGTTTATTTGGGACAGGCCGACAAGAGACCCAGTACTTC
cdr3_aa: CASSLFGTGRQETQYF

clone_size: NA
v_call: TRBV7-8
j_call: TRBJ2-5
d_call: TRBD1
cdr3_nt: TGTGCCAGCAGCTTACCCGGGGCAGGGGGCGAGGAGACCCAGTACTTC
cdr3_aa: CASSLPGAGGEETQYF

clone_size: large
v_call: TRBV9
j_call: TRBJ1-1
d_call: TRBD1
cdr3_nt: TGTGCCAGCAGCTTGTCCCGACAGGGGCGGACTGAAGCTTTCTTT
cdr3_aa: CASSLSRQGRTEAFF

clone_size: NA
v_call: TRBV2
j_call: TRBJ2-5
d_call: TRBD2
cdr3_nt: TGTGCCAGCACCCCCCTGCCGGGAGGGGAGACCCAGTACTTC
cdr3_aa: CASTPLPGGETQYF

clone_size: NA
v_call: TRBV11-2
j_call: TRBJ1-6
d_call: NA
cdr3_nt: TGTGCCAGCAGCTTCACAGACAGTTATAATTCACCCCTCCACTTT
cdr3_aa: CASSFTDSYNSPLHF

clone_size: once
v_call: TRBV7-9
j_call: TRBJ2-7
d_call: TRBD2
cdr3_nt: TGTGCCAGCAGTCCTAGCGGGAGACCGTACGAGCAGTACTTC
cdr3_aa: CASSPSGRPYEQYF

clone_size: NA
v_call: TRBV11-2
j_call: TRBJ2-2
d_call: NA
cdr3_nt: TGTGCCAGCAGCTTAGAGTGGGTAGCCACCGGGGAGCTGTTTTTT
cdr3_aa: CASSLEWVATGELFF

clone_size: NA
v_call: TRBV20-1
j_call: TRBJ2-1
d_call: TRBD2
cdr3_nt: TGCAGTGCTAGTCTACGCGGGAGGGCCGTTGAGCAGTTCTTC
cdr3_aa: CSASLRGRAVEQFF

clone_size: NA
v_call: TRBV28
j_call: TRBJ2-7
d_call: NA
cdr3_nt: TGTGCCAGCAGTCAAGGACAGACTCGGGAGTACTTC
cdr3_aa: CASSQGQTREYF

clone_size: NA
v_call: TRBV6-5
j_call: TRBJ2-3
d_call: TRBD1
cdr3_nt: TGTGCCAGCAATACAGGGGGCGCAGGAGCAGATACGCAGTATTTT
cdr3_aa: CASNTGGAGADTQYF

clone_size: NA
v_call: TRBV7-6
j_call: TRBJ1-3
d_call: TRBD1
cdr3_nt: TGTGCCAGCAGCCCCGGACAGGATGTCCCTGGAAACACCATATATTTT
cdr3_aa: CASSPGQDVPGNTIYF

clone_size: NA
v_call: TRBV10-3
j_call: TRBJ1-2
d_call: NA
cdr3_nt: TGTGCCATCAGTGATAAGACTTCTAACTATGGCTACACCTTC
cdr3_aa: CAISDKTSNYGYTF

clone_size: NA
v_call: TRBV23-1
j_call: TRBJ2-3
d_call: NA
cdr3_nt: TGCGCCAGCAGTCACGGGGGACGCCGCACAGATACGCAGTATTTT
cdr3_aa: CASSHGGRRTDTQYF

clone_size: NA
v_call: TRBV19
j_call: TRBJ2-3
d_call: TRBD1
cdr3_nt: TGTGCCAGTAGTATCCGACAGGGGTCAGATACGCAGTATTTT
cdr3_aa: CASSIRQGSDTQYF

clone_size: NA
v_call: TRBV6-4
j_call: TRBJ2-3
d_call: NA
cdr3_nt: TGTGCCAGCAGTGACAGTTTAGACACAGATACGCAGTATTTT
cdr3_aa: CASSDSLDTDTQYF